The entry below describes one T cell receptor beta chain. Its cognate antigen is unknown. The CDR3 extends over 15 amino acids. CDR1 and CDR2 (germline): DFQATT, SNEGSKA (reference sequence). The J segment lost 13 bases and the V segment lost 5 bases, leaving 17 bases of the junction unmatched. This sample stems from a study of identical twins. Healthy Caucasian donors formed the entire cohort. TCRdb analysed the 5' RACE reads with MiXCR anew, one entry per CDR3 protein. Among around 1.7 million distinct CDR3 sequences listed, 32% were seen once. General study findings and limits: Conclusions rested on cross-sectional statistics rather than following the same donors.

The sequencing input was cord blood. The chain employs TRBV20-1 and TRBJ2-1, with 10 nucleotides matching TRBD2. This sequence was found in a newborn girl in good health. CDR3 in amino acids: CSASSGGGAKNIQFF. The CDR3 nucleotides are TGCAGTGCTTCTAGCGGGGGTGGGGCCAAAAACATTCAGTTCTTC.